The present TCR beta chain was sequenced within a study of CD8+ T cells in alopecia areata. Germline V lookup: CDR1 LNHDA, CDR2 SQIVND (reference sequence). CDR3 length equals 15 residues. V shed 3 bases, J shed 6 bases, and the junction held 8 bases outside the gene matches. In its sample, this clone was seen a few times. Treatment reported: oral pan-JAK inhibitor, 5-10 mg twice daily. RNA extraction and reverse transcription yielded cDNA as sequencing template. The protocol was immunoSEQ multiplex PCR, while the TCRdb copy is restricted to in-frame clones and leaves out a portion. Here the sample spans about 200,000 clones, around two fifths being singletons.

The starting material was CD4+ T cells sorted from blood, obtained between weeks 30 and 35, from a patient treated with tofacitinib. The source is a human donor with alopecia areata. This rearrangement joins TRBV19 to TRBJ2-3, with 8 bases aligning to TRBD1. CDR3 in DNA: TGTGCCAGTAGTATGATAGGACAGGGAGACGATACGCAGTATTTT. It yields the protein CASSMIGQGDDTQYF.